The rows below give T cell receptor beta chains drawn from one sample of a study of metastatic and nonmetastatic thyroid tumors. With MiXCR, TCRdb reprocessed the PCR reads. The sample holds about 32,000 clones, around 19% seen once. What was sequenced was blood. The receptors derive from a female donor with papillary thyroid cancer or a benign thyroid nodule (not recorded which). Some clones in this sample may be carry-over from other donors' samples. CDR3s include the opening cysteine and the closing phenylalanine or tryptophan. The D gene is left open where the match is weak. A clone size is listed for some rows: how often the clone was seen (once, few, many), or a class if it is expanded.

V	J	D	size	CDR3	DNA
TRBV5-5	TRBJ2-7	-	many	CASSLTGLVSYEQYF	TGTGCCAGCAGCTTAACAGGGTTGGTATCCTACGAGCAGTACTTC
TRBV28	TRBJ2-7	-	few	CASRANRDTYEQYF	TGTGCCAGCAGGGCTAACAGGGATACCTACGAGCAGTACTTC
TRBV27	TRBJ2-7	-	many	CASSSIDSPSLGEQYF	TGTGCCAGCAGTTCAATCGACAGCCCGAGTTTGGGCGAGCAGTACTTC
TRBV27	TRBJ2-7	TRBD1	-	CASSVRQGHFEQYF	TGTGCCAGCAGTGTCCGACAGGGGCATTTCGAGCAGTACTTC
TRBV6-1	TRBJ2-1	-	-	CSCSESQNNEQFF	TGTTCCTGCAGTGAATCTCAGAACAATGAGCAGTTCTTC
TRBV6-1	TRBJ2-3	TRBD1	-	CASSEEWTGVFPDTQYF	TGTGCCAGCAGTGAAGAATGGACAGGGGTTTTTCCAGATACGCAGTATTTT
TRBV20-1	TRBJ2-3	TRBD2	once	CSARDLSVAGSDTQYF	TGCAGTGCTAGAGATCTGAGCGTAGCGGGGAGCGATACGCAGTATTTT
TRBV20-1	TRBJ2-7	TRBD1	few	CSVPGTGNEQYF	TGCAGTGTCCCGGGGACAGGGAACGAGCAGTACTTC
TRBV6-5	TRBJ2-2	-	-	CASSFSIGGAGELFF	TGTGCCAGCAGTTTCTCCATCGGGGGAGCCGGGGAGCTGTTTTTT
TRBV28	TRBJ2-3	-	many	CASSPPQGGDTQYF	TGTGCCAGCAGTCCCCCCCAGGGGGGAGATACGCAGTATTTT
TRBV7-9	TRBJ2-1	TRBD2	-	CASSFHIAGTEQFF	TGTGCCAGCAGCTTCCACATAGCGGGGACCGAGCAGTTCTTC
TRBV3-1	TRBJ2-7	TRBD1	medium-sized	CASSLGQGVSEQYF	TGTGCCAGCAGTCTCGGACAGGGGGTATCCGAGCAGTACTTC
TRBV5-1	TRBJ1-2	TRBD1	many	CASSGHSGTGYGYTF	TGCGCCAGCAGCGGCCATTCCGGGACAGGGTATGGCTACACCTTC
TRBV29-1	TRBJ1-2	-	many	CSVEDWGGYTF	TGCAGCGTTGAAGACTGGGGTGGCTACACCTTC
TRBV6-5	TRBJ1-1	-	-	CASSYFGNTEAFF	TGTGCCAGCAGTTACTTCGGGAACACTGAAGCTTTCTTT
TRBV10-1	TRBJ2-7	-	few	CASSVDGTAANEQYF	TGCGCCAGCAGTGTGGACGGGACCGCAGCTAACGAGCAGTACTTC
TRBV5-4	TRBJ2-3	TRBD1	many	CASSLEGAPSDTQYF	TGTGCCAGCAGCTTGGAGGGGGCACCCTCGGATACGCAGTATTTT
TRBV9	TRBJ1-2	-	-	CASSLSAQSYGYTF	TGTGCCAGCAGCCTATCAGCACAGAGCTATGGCTACACCTTC
TRBV10-1	TRBJ1-1	TRBD1	-	CASSLSGTGPTEAFF	TGCGCCAGCAGCCTCTCCGGGACAGGACCCACTGAAGCTTTCTTT
TRBV3-1	TRBJ2-7	TRBD1	medium-sized	CASRRGQGEQYF	TGTGCCAGCAGGAGGGGACAGGGCGAGCAGTACTTC
TRBV5-1	TRBJ2-1	TRBD1	-	CASSLKGQDDEQFF	TGCGCCAGCAGCTTGAAGGGACAGGATGATGAGCAGTTCTTC
TRBV19	TRBJ2-3	-	-	CTSKRAQIADTQYF	TGTACCAGTAAGCGGGCCCAGATCGCAGATACGCAGTATTTT
TRBV13	TRBJ2-7	TRBD2	-	CASSPWTSGRTYEQYF	TGTGCCAGCAGCCCCTGGACTAGCGGGAGAACGTACGAGCAGTACTTC
TRBV2	TRBJ1-4	-	many	CASMRAGALGEKLFF	TGTGCCAGCATGAGAGCGGGGGCTCTAGGTGAAAAACTGTTTTTT
TRBV2	TRBJ2-7	TRBD1	many	CASRGQANYEQYF	TGTGCCAGCAGAGGACAGGCCAATTACGAGCAGTACTTC
TRBV28	TRBJ2-7	TRBD1	many	CASSLGRDRGFPEQYF	TGTGCCAGCAGTTTGGGCCGGGACAGGGGTTTCCCCGAGCAGTACTTC
TRBV27	TRBJ2-7	-	-	CASSLGAGLTYEQYF	TGTGCCAGCAGTTTAGGGGCGGGTTTAACCTACGAGCAGTACTTC
TRBV20-1	TRBJ2-7	TRBD2	many	CSGGTSANNEQYF	TGCAGTGGTGGGACTAGCGCCAACAACGAGCAGTACTTC
TRBV2	TRBJ2-7	-	few	CASRPAVGSYEQYF	TGTGCCAGCAGGCCAGCAGTGGGCTCCTACGAGCAGTACTTC
TRBV2	TRBJ2-2	TRBD1	many	CASSEVRGRGELFF	TGTGCCAGCAGTGAAGTCAGGGGGCGTGGGGAGCTGTTTTTT
TRBV9	TRBJ2-3	-	few	CATTVAARTDTQYF	TGTGCCACCACAGTAGCGGCACGCACAGATACGCAGTATTTT
TRBV4-2	TRBJ1-2	TRBD1	medium-sized	CASSQLQGGSGYTF	TGTGCCAGCAGCCAGCTACAGGGGGGAAGTGGCTACACCTTC
TRBV2	TRBJ2-7	TRBD1	many	CASTTTGTGMYEQYF	TGTGCCAGCACCACGACCGGGACAGGGATGTACGAGCAGTACTTC
TRBV5-1	TRBJ2-1	-	many	CASSLSGLPYNEQFF	TGCGCCAGCAGCCTTAGCGGACTCCCCTACAATGAGCAGTTCTTC
TRBV20-1	TRBJ2-5	-	many	CSARALAQKGYQETQYF	TGCAGTGCTAGAGCCCTAGCGCAGAAGGGATACCAAGAGACCCAGTACTTC
TRBV28	TRBJ2-7	TRBD1	-	CASSPGQETYEQYF	TGTGCCAGCAGTCCGGGACAGGAGACCTACGAGCAGTACTTC
TRBV11-1	TRBJ2-1	TRBD2	-	CASRRPSGSGNEQFF	TGTGCCAGCAGACGCCCTAGCGGGAGCGGCAATGAGCAGTTCTTC
TRBV28	TRBJ1-1	-	-	CAGSFVPEGNTEAFF	TGTGCCGGCAGTTTCGTTCCGGAAGGGAACACTGAAGCTTTCTTT
TRBV5-1	TRBJ2-1	TRBD2	many	CASSYRGGADEQFF	TGCGCCAGCAGCTATCGGGGGGGGGCGGATGAGCAGTTCTTC
TRBV11-1	TRBJ2-7	-	-	CASSLGRYEQYF	TGTGCCAGCAGCTTAGGGAGGTACGAGCAGTACTTC
TRBV19	TRBJ2-7	TRBD2	few	CASSTRSGSAYEQYF	TGTGCCAGTAGTACCCGTAGCGGGAGCGCCTACGAGCAGTACTTC
TRBV20-1	TRBJ1-1	-	once	CSVGDRGIMNTEAFF	TGCAGTGTGGGGGATAGGGGCATCATGAACACTGAAGCTTTCTTT
TRBV6-2/TRBV6-3	TRBJ2-2	TRBD2	-	CASSHSPGLAGGNGGELFF	TGTGCCAGCAGTCACTCCCCGGGACTAGCGGGGGGGAATGGCGGGGAGCTGTTTTTT
TRBV5-5	TRBJ2-7	-	-	CASSLETGLTYEQYF	TGTGCCAGCAGCTTGGAGACAGGCTTGACCTACGAGCAGTACTTC
TRBV6-1	TRBJ1-3	-	few	CASSLGRGGGNTIYF	TGTGCCAGCAGTTTGGGGAGGGGAGGCGGAAACACCATATATTTT